This T cell receptor (beta chain) was profiled in a study of shared T cell receptors in the human thymus. TCRdb's copy holds only in-frame clones and misses some; the assay was immunoSEQ multiplex PCR. Of some 700,000 clones listed, 70% to 90% are singletons. Germline CDR1 is MDHEN and CDR2 is SYDVKM. V lost 8 bases and J lost 7, with 21 bases in between. The CDR3 is 16 amino acids. These data were also filed under a second study, of human thymus T cells. According to that study: Resections from corrective heart surgery supplied the thymus tissue. Overlap was high between thymic repertoires from unrelated individuals, as reported in related research.

This TCR was sampled from a girl in the first two years of life with a congenital heart defect. The chain couples TRBV28 to TRBJ1-6; D is perhaps TRBD1 (6 bases). Sequencing was carried out using thymocytes. For the CDR3, the DNA is TGTGCCAGCCGCGAGACAGGCCCCCTAGGGAATTCACCCCTCCACTTT. Its protein product is CASRETGPLGNSPLHF. The full variable domain, in which reference TRBV28 and TRBJ1-6 provide the parts outside the CDR3, is DVKVTQSSRYLVKRTGEKVFLECVQDMDHENMFWYRQDPGLGLRLIYFSYDVKMKEKGDIPEGYSVSREKKERFSLILESASTNQTSMYLCASRETGPLGNSPLHFGNGTRLTVT.